The T cell receptor (beta chain) under discussion was sequenced for a study of OX40 agonist ivuxolimab in advanced cancers. In the study overall: The diagnoses of dose-escalation patients were hepatocellular carcinoma, melanoma, renal cell or head and neck cancer.

Details on this clone: Relative to the germline gene, one junction end is altered; a read error may explain this.

The CDR3 totals 14 residues. Germline V gives CDR1 GTSNPN, CDR2 SVGIG (reference sequence). Sequenced by immunoSEQ multiplex PCR; TCRdb stores in-frame clones only, minus some. The repertoire holds about 64,000 clones, 75% to 95% seen once, with 4.5% to 5.5% in the top ten. V is TRBV30 and J is TRBJ1-2, with D unresolved. The sequence was obtained from an adult with an advanced solid tumor such as melanoma, head and neck, liver or kidney cancer. Source: CD4+ or CD8+ T cells sorted from blood, taken in a trial of the OX40 agonist ivuxolimab. In nucleotides, the CDR3 is TGTGCCTGGAGTGTACTCGGAGCTAAATATGGCTACACCTTC. This translates into CAWSVLGAKYGYTF.